Presented here are 10 T cell receptor beta chains from one specimen sequenced in a study of T cell repertoires in cytomegalovirus infection. Using its own MiXCR run on the reads, TCRdb lists one record per CDR3 protein. Of about 400,000 distinct CDR3 sequences in the sample, about 35% were seen once. No antigen is known for these receptors. This specimen consisted of cultured PBMCs, obtained from culture after CMV antigen stimulation. These receptors all come from a human donor in good health (CMV status not recorded). Some clones in this sample may be carry-over from other donors' samples.

The genes are TRBV12-3 or TRBV12-4 and TRBJ2-5; possible D gene TRBD1, 6 bases. CDR3 length: 13 residues. V was cut by 6 bases and J by 4 bases, with 12 bases left in between. The CDR3 here is CASRGGVGETQYF. The CDR3 region has the DNA TGTGCCAGCAGAGGGGGAGTGGGAGAGACCCAGTACTTC.

The table lists this clonotype with a few counts. V is TRBV7-8 and J is TRBJ2-3; the D gene could be TRBD1 or TRBD2 (5 bases each). Trimming pared 3 bases from V and 0 bases from J, leaving 13 bases between. There are 16 residues in the CDR3. Per the germline V gene, CDR1 is SGHVS and CDR2 is FQNEAQ. CDR3 nucleotide sequence: TGTGCCAGCAGCTTGGGACCTTCAATTAGCACAGATACGCAGTATTTT. This codes for CASSLGPSISTDTQYF. Drawing the rest from reference TRBV7-8 and TRBJ2-3, the complete variable domain is GAGVSQSPRYKVAKRGQDVALRCDPISGHVSLFWYQQALGQGPEFLTYFQNEAQLDKSGLPSDRFFAERPEGSVSTLKIQRTQQEDSAVYLCASSLGPSISTDTQYFGPGTRLTVL.

This chain joins TRBV29-1 and TRBJ1-1; perhaps TRBD1 as D (5 bases). Trimming removed 5 bases from V and 3 bases from J, with 13 bases in between. The CDR3 has 13 amino acids. Per germline, CDR1 SQVTM and CDR2 ANQGSEA. The CDR3, as DNA: TGCAGCGTTCCGGTCGGGGGATACACTGAAGCTTTCTTT. Residues: CSVPVGGYTEAFF.

This chain joins TRBV7-2 and TRBJ1-2, with TRBD1 as a possible D gene (5 bases). Germline V gives CDR1 SGHTA, CDR2 FQGNSA. V gave up 5 bases and J gave up 5 bases, with 18 bases separating them. The CDR3 runs 15 residues. The CDR3 DNA reads as TGTGCCAGCAGCCCCGGCGTCGGGGCGCGATATGGCTACACCTTC. This encodes CASSPGVGARYGYTF.

The chain couples TRBV25-1 to TRBJ1-1; D is ambiguous. The V gene's germline CDR1 is MGHDK and CDR2 SYGVNS. CDR3 length equals 13 residues. V was cut by 2 bases and J by 6 bases, with 10 bases left in between. The CDR3 sequence: CASSEVGRSEAFF. CDR3 DNA sequence: TGTGCCAGCAGTGAAGTAGGACGATCTGAAGCTTTCTTT.

This clonotype has more than one count but fewer than ten. This chain connects TRBV15 to TRBJ1-3; TRBD1 matches at 8 bases. CDR1 and CDR2 from the germline V gene are LNHNV and YYDKDF (reference sequence). The CDR3 extends over 16 amino acids. V lost 4 bases to trimming and J lost 0 bases; unmatched junction nucleotides: 5. The CDR3 nucleotides are TGTGCCACCAGCACCGACAGGGGATTCTCTGGAAACACCATATATTTT. It specifies CATSTDRGFSGNTIYF.

At least ten counts were recorded for this clonotype. The rearrangement links TRBV6-1 to TRBJ1-5; TRBD1 matches 7 bases. V shed 6 bases, J shed 1 base, and the junction held 3 bases outside the gene matches. The CDR3 runs 14 residues. The germline gives CDR1 MNHNS, CDR2 SASEGT. Written as DNA, the CDR3 is TGTGCCAGCAGGACGGGACAGAGCAATCAGCCCCAGCATTTT. It is translated as CASRTGQSNQPQHF.

This clonotype was detected a few times. The rearrangement joins TRBV7-2 to TRBJ2-3; possible D gene TRBD2, 5 bases. With 0 bases removed from V and 9 bases from J, the gap between germline ends came to 10 bases. The CDR3 has 13 amino acids. CDR1 is SGHTA, CDR2 FQGNSA, per germline. CDR3 region: CASSLAAGPTQYF. The CDR3 DNA is TGTGCCAGCAGCTTAGCTGCGGGTCCCACGCAGTATTTT.

This clonotype was observed a single time. The genes are TRBV4-3 and TRBJ2-5, with D unresolved. V lost 0 bases to trimming and J lost 4 bases, with 6 bases between them. CDR1 and CDR2 from the germline V gene are LGHNA and YSLEER. The CDR3 sequence is 13 residues long. The CDR3 sequence: CASSQEVLETQYF. CDR3 DNA sequence: TGCGCCAGCAGCCAAGAGGTACTAGAGACCCAGTACTTC.

CDR3 region: CSASNPQDITDTQYF. In DNA, the CDR3 is TGCAGTGCTAGTAACCCCCAGGACATCACAGATACGCAGTATTTT. The chain employs TRBV20-1 and TRBJ2-3, with TRBD1 as a possible D gene (5 bases). V dropped 3 bases and J dropped 2 bases, with 15 bases sitting between them. The V gene's germline CDR1 is DFQATT and CDR2 SNEGSKA (reference sequence). CDR3 size: 15 residues.